This T cell receptor beta chain was identified during a study of T cells in Graves' hyperthyroidism and ophthalmopathy. Study-wide points: Most clonotypes expanded in thyroid above 0.001 were likewise present in blood.

CDR1 and CDR2 from the germline V gene are SNHLY and FYNNEI. The length of the CDR3 is 15 residues. Trimming shortened V by 2 bases and J by 4 bases, and 11 bases separated the two germline ends. What was amplified from RNA transcripts were TCR beta CDR3 regions. The HTBI primer set was used in a first-round RT-PCR of the TCR CDR3. A single record per CDR3 protein comes from TCRdb applying MiXCR to the multiplex PCR reads. The repertoire holds some 500,000 distinct CDR3 sequences, with about 24% as singletons. Uncontrolled infection, other autoimmune disease, pregnancy or lactation excluded patients. Together with thyroid ultrasound, orbital computed tomography, serum thyroxine and TRAb, clinical symptoms were used for diagnoses. Fresh peripheral blood, 10 ml, was the source of the PBMCs. Points on this clonotype: What it binds is unknown.

This clonotype originated in a woman under 40 with Graves' ophthalmopathy. The V and J genes are TRBV2 and TRBJ2-2; D is perhaps TRBD2 (5 bases). Sequencing input: blood. The CDR3 protein is CASSEIGGGTGELFF. Here the CDR3 DNA reads TGTGCCAGCAGTGAAATCGGAGGTGGCACCGGGGAGCTGTTTTTT. Full variable domain (outside the CDR3, taken from reference TRBV2 and TRBJ2-2): EPEVTQTPSHQVTQMGQEVILRCVPISNHLYFYWYRQILGQKVEFLVSFYNNEISEKSEIFDDQFSVERPDGSNFTLKIRSTKLEDSAMYFCASSEIGGGTGELFFGEGSRLTVL.